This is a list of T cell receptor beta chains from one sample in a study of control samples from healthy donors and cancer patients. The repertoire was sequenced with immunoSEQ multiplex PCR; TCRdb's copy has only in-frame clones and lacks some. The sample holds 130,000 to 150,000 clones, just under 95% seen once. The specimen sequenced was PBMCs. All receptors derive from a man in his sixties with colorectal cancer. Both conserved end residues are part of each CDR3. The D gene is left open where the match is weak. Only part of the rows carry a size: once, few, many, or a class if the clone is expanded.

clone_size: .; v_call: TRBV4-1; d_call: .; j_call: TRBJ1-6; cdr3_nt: TGCGCCAGCAGCCGTCCAGGGAATTCACCCCTCCACTTT; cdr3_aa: CASSRPGNSPLHF
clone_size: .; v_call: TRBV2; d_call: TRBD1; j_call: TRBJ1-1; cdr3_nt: TGTGCCAGCAGCCGGGACAGGAACACTGAAGCTTTCTTT; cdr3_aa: CASSRDRNTEAFF
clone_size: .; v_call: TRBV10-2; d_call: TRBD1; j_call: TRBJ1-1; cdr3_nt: TGCGCCAGCAGTGACAGGGGGCGTTGGGGGTCCACTGAAGCTTTCTTT; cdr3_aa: CASSDRGRWGSTEAFF
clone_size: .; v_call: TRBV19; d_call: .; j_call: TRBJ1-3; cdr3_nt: TGTGCCAGTAACCCCGTGGGGGACGGAAACACCATATATTTT; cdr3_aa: CASNPVGDGNTIYF
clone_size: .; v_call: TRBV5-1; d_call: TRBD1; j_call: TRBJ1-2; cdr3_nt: TGCGCCAGCAGCTTTGGACAGGGCGGAAACTATGGCTACACCTTC; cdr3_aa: CASSFGQGGNYGYTF
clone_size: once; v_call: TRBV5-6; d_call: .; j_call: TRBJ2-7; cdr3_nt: TGTGCCAGCAGCTTGGGAAGGCCGGCCTACGAGCAGTACTTC; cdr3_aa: CASSLGRPAYEQYF
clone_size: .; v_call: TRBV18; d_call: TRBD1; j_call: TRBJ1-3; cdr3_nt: TGTGCCAGCTCACCATCCGGGACAGGGAGTGGAAACACCATATATTTT; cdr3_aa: CASSPSGTGSGNTIYF
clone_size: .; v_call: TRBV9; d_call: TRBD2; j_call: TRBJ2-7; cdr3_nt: TGTGCCAGCAGCTCCCGGGGGGGCCCCTACGAGCAGTACTTC; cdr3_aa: CASSSRGGPYEQYF
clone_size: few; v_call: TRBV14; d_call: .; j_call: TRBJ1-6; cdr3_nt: TGTGCCAGCAGCCACGGCAAACTTCGGGGTAATTCACCCCTCCACTTT; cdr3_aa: CASSHGKLRGNSPLHF
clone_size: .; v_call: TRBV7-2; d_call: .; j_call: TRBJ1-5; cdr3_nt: TGTGCCAGCAGCTTATTTGAGGGTCAGCCCCAGCATTTT; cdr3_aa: CASSLFEGQPQHF
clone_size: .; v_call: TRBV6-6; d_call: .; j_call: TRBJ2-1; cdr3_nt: TGTGCCAGCTGGAGGGGCGGGGTGCACAATGAGCAGTTCTTC; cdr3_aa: CASWRGGVHNEQFF
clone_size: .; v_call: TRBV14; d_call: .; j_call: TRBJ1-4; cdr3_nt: TGTGCCAGCAGCCAAATAAAAAAACTGTTTTTT; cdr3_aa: CASSQIKKLFF
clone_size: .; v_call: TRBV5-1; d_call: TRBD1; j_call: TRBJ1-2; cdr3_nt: TGCGCCAGCAGCGCGCCGGGACAGAAAAACTATGGCTACACCTTC; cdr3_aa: CASSAPGQKNYGYTF
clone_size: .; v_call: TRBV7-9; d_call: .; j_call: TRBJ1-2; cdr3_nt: TGTGCCAGCAGCTTAGGGTCGGGAGACTCTAACTATGGCTACACCTTC; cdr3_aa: CASSLGSGDSNYGYTF
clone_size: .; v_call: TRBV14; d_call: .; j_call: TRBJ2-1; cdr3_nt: TGTGCCAGCAGCCAAGTACCCATGGGTGAGCAGTTCTTC; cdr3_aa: CASSQVPMGEQFF
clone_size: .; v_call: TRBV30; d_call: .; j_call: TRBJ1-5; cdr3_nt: TGTGCCTGGGCTACATATAGCAATCAGCCCCAGCATTTT; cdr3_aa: CAWATYSNQPQHF
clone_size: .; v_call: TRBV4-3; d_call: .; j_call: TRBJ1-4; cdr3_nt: TGCGCCAGCAGCCCCAGGGGCGCTTCTAATGAAAAACTGTTTTTT; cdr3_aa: CASSPRGASNEKLFF
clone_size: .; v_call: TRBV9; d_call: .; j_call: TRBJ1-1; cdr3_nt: TGTGCCAGCAGCGTTGGGCAGGGAAGAGGCACTGAAGCTTTCTTT; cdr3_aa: CASSVGQGRGTEAFF
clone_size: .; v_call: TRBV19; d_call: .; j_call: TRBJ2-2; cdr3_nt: TGTGCCAGTAGTTTAGACAGTGACACCGGGGAGCTGTTTTTT; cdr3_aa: CASSLDSDTGELFF
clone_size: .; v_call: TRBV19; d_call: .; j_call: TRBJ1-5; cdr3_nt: TGTGCCAGTCAGGACAAGGTAGGCAATCAGCCCCAGCATTTT; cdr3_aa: CASQDKVGNQPQHF
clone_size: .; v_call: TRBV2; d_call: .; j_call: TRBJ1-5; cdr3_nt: TGTGCCAGCAGTGAGCTCAGAACCGGTCAGCCCCAGCATTTT; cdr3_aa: CASSELRTGQPQHF
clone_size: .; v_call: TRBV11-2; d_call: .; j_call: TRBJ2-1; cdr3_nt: TGTGCCAGCAGCTTAACTGAGCAGTTCTTC; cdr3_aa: CASSLTEQFF
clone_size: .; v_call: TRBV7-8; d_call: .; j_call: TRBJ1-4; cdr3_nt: TGTGCCAGCAGCCCTCAACGGGGACGACGGAATGAAAAACTGTTTTTT; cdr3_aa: CASSPQRGRRNEKLFF
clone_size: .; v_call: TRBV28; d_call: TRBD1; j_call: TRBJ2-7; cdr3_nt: TGTGCCAGCAACGGTCGGGACAGTCCCTACGAGCAGTACTTC; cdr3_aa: CASNGRDSPYEQYF
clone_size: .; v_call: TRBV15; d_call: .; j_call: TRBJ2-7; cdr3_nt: TGTGCCACCAGCAGAGATCGCGGGTACGAGCAGTACTTC; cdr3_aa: CATSRDRGYEQYF
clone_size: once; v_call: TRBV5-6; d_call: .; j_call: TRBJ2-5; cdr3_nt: TGTGCCAGCAGCTTGTTTTCTAGCGTAGGGGAGACCCAGTACTTC; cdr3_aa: CASSLFSSVGETQYF
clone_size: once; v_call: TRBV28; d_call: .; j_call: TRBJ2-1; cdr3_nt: TGTGCCAGCAGTTTCTCGCACCTGAATGGGAATGAGCAGTTCTTC; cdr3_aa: CASSFSHLNGNEQFF
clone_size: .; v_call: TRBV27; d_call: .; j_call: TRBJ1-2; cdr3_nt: TGTGCCAGCCAGGATTCTTTAGGCTATGGCTACACCTTC; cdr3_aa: CASQDSLGYGYTF
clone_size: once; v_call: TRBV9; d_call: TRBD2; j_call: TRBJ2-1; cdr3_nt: TGTGCCAGCAAGGGAGGGCTTGACAATGAGCAGTTCTTC; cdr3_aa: CASKGGLDNEQFF
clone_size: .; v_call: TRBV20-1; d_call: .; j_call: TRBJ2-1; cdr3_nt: TGCAGTGCTAGTGGGGTCAGGGATGAGCAGTTCTTC; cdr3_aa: CSASGVRDEQFF
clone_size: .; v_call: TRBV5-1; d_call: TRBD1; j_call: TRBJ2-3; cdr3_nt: TGCGCCAGCAGCTTCGGACAGGGAACAGATACGCAGTATTTT; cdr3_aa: CASSFGQGTDTQYF
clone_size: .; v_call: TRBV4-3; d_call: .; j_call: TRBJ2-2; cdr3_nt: TGCGCCAGCAGCCAAGATCGTGGCGCTAGTGGGTCGAACACCGGGGAGCTGTTTTTT; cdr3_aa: CASSQDRGASGSNTGELFF
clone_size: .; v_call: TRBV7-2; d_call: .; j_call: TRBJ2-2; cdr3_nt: TGTGCCAGCAGCTTAACCGGGACTCCGAACACCGGGGAGCTGTTTTTT; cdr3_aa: CASSLTGTPNTGELFF
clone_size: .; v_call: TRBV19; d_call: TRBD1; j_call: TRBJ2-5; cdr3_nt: TGTGCCAGTGGGGGACAGGGGGACTCGGAGACCCAGTACTTC; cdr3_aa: CASGGQGDSETQYF
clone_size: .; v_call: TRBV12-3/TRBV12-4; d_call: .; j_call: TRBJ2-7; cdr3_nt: TGTGCCAGCAGCCCCCCGGTAGTCTACGAGCAGTACTTC; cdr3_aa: CASSPPVVYEQYF
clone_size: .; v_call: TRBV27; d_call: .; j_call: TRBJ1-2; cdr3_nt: TGTGCCAGCAGTTTGGCAGGCTCAGCTAACTATGGCTACACCTTC; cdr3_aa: CASSLAGSANYGYTF
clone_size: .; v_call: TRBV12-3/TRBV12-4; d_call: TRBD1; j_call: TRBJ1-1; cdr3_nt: TGTGCCAGCAGGGCGACAGGGGGCGCAGGGGCTTTCTTT; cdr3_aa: CASRATGGAGAFF
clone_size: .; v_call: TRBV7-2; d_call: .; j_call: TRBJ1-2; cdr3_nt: TGTGCCAGCAGCTTAAATCAGAACTATGGCTACACCTTC; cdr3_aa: CASSLNQNYGYTF
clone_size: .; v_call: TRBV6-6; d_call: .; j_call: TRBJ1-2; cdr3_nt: TGTGCCAGCAGTCTGGACAGCTATGGCTACACCTTC; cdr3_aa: CASSLDSYGYTF